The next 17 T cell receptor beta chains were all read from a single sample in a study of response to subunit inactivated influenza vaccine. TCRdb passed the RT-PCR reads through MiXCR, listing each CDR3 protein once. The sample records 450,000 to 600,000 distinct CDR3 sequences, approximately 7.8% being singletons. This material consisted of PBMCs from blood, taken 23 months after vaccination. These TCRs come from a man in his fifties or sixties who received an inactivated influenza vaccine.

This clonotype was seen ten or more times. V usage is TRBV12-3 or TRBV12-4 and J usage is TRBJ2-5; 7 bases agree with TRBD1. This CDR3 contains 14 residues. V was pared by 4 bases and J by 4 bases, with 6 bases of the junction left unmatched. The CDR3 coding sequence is TGTGCCAGCAGTTGGACAGGCTATTCAGAGACCCAGTACTTC. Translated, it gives CASSWTGYSETQYF.

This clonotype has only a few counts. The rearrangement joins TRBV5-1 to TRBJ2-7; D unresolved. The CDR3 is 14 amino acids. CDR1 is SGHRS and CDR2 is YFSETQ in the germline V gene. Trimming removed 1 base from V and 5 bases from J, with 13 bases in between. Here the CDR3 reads CASSLYHGPNEQYF. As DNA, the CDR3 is TGCGCCAGCAGCTTGTATCACGGGCCCAACGAGCAGTACTTC.

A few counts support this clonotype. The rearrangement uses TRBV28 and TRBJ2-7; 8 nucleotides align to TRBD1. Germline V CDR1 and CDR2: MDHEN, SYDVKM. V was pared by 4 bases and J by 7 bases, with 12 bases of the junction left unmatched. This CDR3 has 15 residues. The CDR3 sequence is CASSWQGQEPGEQYF. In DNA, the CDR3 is TGTGCCAGCAGTTGGCAGGGACAGGAGCCGGGGGAGCAGTACTTC.

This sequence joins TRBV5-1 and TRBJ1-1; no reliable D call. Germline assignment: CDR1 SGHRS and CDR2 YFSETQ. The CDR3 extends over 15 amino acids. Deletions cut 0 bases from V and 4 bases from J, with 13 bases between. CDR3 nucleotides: TGCGCCAGCAGCTTGGACCAGATTGGGGTCACTGAAGCTTTCTTT. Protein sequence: CASSLDQIGVTEAFF.

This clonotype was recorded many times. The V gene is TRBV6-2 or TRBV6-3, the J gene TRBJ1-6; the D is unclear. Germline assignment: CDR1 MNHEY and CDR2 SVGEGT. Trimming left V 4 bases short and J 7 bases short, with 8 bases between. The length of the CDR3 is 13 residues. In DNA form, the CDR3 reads TGTGCCAGCAGTTTTAATCTGAATTCACCCCTCCACTTT. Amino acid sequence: CASSFNLNSPLHF.

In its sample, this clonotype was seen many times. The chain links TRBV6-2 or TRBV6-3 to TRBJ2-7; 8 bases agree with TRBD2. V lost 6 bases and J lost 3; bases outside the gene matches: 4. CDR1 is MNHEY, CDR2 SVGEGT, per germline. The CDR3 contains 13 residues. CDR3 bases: TGTGCCAGCAGCGTAGCGGGGAACTACGAGCAGTACTTC. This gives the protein CASSVAGNYEQYF.

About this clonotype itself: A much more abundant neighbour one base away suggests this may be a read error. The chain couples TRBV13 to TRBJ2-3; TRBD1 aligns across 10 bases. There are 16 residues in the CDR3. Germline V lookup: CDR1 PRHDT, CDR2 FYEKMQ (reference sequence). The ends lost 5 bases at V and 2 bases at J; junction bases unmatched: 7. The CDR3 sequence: CASSGYGTGDTDTQYF. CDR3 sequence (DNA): TGTGCCAGCAGCGGATACGGGACAGGGGACACAGATACGCAGTATTTT.

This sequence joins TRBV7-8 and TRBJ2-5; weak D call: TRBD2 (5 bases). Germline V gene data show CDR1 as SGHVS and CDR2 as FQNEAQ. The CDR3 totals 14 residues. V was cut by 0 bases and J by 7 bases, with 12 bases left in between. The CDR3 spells CASSLAQLGGTQYF. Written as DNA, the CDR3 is TGTGCCAGCAGCTTAGCCCAACTCGGAGGGACCCAGTACTTC.

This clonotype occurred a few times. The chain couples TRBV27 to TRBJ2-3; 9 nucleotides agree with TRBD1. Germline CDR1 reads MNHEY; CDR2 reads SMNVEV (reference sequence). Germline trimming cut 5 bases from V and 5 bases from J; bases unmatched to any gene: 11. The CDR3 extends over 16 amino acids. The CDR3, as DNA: TGTGCCAGCAGTCCCCTGGTCACAGGGGGCATAGATACGCAGTATTTT. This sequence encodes CASSPLVTGGIDTQYF.

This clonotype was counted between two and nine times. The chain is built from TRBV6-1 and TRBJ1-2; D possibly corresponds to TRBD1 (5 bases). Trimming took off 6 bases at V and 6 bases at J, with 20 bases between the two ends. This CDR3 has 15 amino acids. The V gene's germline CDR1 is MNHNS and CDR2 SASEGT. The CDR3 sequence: CASRVGTDLGHGYTF. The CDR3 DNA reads TGTGCCAGCAGAGTAGGGACCGATCTAGGACATGGCTACACCTTC.

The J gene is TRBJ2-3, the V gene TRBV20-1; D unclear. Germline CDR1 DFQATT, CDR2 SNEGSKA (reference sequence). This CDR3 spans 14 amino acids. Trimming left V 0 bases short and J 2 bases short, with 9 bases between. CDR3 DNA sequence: TGCAGTGCTAGAGACAGGATAACCACAGATACGCAGTATTTT. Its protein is CSARDRITTDTQYF.

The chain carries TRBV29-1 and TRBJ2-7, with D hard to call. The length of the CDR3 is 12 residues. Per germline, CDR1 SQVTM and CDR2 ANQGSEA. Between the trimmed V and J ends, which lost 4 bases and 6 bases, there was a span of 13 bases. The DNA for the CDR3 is TGCAGCGTTGGGGTTAATTTAGGCGAGCAGTACTTC. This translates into CSVGVNLGEQYF.

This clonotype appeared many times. CDR3 sequence (DNA): TGTGCCAGCAGCTTAGATGTGGGGCCGCAGTACTTC. It encodes CASSLDVGPQYF. This chain joins TRBV7-2 and TRBJ2-7, with D tentatively TRBD1 (5 bases). CDR1 SGHTA and CDR2 FQGNSA come from the germline V gene. The V and J ends lost 1 base and 9 bases respectively, with 10 bases between them. This CDR3 region has 12 residues.

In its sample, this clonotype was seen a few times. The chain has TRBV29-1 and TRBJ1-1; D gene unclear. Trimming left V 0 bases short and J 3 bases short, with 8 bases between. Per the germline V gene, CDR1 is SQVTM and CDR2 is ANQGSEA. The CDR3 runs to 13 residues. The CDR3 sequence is CSVEEWLDTEAFF. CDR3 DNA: TGCAGCGTTGAAGAGTGGCTCGACACTGAAGCTTTCTTT.

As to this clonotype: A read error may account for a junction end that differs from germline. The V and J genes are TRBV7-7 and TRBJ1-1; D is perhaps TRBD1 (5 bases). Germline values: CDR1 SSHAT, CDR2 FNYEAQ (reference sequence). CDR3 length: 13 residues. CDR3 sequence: CASSLWADSEAFF. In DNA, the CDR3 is TGTGCTAGCAGCTTATGGGCAGACAGTGAAGCTTTCTTT.

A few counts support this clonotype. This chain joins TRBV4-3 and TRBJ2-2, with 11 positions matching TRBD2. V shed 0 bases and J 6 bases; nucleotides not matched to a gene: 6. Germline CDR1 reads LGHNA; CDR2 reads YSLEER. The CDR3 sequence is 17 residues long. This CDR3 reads CASSQELAGVLAGELFF. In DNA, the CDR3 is TGCGCCAGCAGCCAAGAACTAGCGGGAGTGTTGGCCGGGGAGCTGTTTTTT.

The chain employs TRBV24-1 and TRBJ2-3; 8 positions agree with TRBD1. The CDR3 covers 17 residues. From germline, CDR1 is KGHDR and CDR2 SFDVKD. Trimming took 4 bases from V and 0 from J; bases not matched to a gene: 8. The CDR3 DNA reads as TGTGCCACCAGTGAACCCGGACAGGGTTTTAGCACAGATACGCAGTATTTT. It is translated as CATSEPGQGFSTDTQYF.